The present entry profiles one T cell receptor (beta chain) with its context. The antigen is undetermined. This specimen comes from a study of cytotoxic CD8 clonotypes in ibrutinib-treated CLL. About the research overall: After a median of approximately 68 months, roughly 15 patients stayed remitted and roughly 12 progressed; responses had been partial in some 25 and complete in 2. Average yields of 255,043 productive templates and tens of thousands of productive rearrangements characterized the samples.

Here immunoSEQ multiplex PCR was the method, and the copy in TCRdb shows in-frame clones only, minus some. The sample has under 200,000 clones, around 80% seen once. V shed 11 bases, J shed 7 bases, and the junction held 13 bases outside the gene matches. In germline, CDR1 is SNHLY, CDR2 FYNNEI. CDR3 length: 14 residues. Overall study results and limits: Contraction or stability on treatment was seen for public clonotypes, which were uncommon.

This clonotype was sampled from a human donor with chronic lymphocytic leukemia. Sequences were derived from PBMCs, sampled after 24 months of ibrutinib treatment. The chain has TRBV2 and TRBJ2-3; 9 nucleotides agree with TRBD1. The CDR3 region has the DNA TGTGCCGGGGGGCAGGGACAGGGCCTAAATACGCAGTATTTT. Its protein is CAGGQGQGLNTQYF. The full variable domain, with the rest looked up from reference TRBV2 and TRBJ2-3, is EPEVTQTPSHQVTQMGQEVILRCVPISNHLYFYWYRQILGQKVEFLVSFYNNEISEKSEIFDDQFSVERPDGSNFTLKIRSTKLEDSAMYFCAGGQGQGLNTQYFGPGTRLTVL.